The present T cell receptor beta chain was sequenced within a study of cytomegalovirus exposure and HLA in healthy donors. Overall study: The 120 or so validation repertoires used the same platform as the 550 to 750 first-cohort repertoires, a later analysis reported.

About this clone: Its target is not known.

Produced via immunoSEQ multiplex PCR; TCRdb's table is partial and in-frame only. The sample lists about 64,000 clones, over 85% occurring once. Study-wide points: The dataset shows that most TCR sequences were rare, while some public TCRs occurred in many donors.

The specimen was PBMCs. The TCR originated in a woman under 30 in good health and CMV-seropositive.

The CDR3: CAWSSTGQRETQYF. The DNA for the CDR3 is TGTGCCTGGAGTTCGACAGGGCAAAGGGAGACCCAGTACTTC. The chain combines TRBV30 with TRBJ2-5; 7 nucleotides align to TRBD1. This CDR3 comprises 14 residues. Per the germline V gene, CDR1 is GTSNPN and CDR2 is SVGIG (reference sequence). Germline trimming cut 2 bases from V and 5 bases from J; bases unmatched to any gene: 8.